Below, 28 T cell receptor beta chains from the same sample are listed, as sequenced in a study of T cell responses to AZD1222 COVID-19 vaccine. Using immunoSEQ multiplex PCR, the repertoire was profiled, and TCRdb retains in-frame clones only, with some absent. The sample consists of about 150,000 clones, roughly 90% of them appearing once. Sequencing used peripheral blood, obtained 28 days after the second AZD1222 dose. Receptor source: an adult who received the AZD1222 COVID-19 vaccine.

The DNA for the CDR3 is TGTGCCAGCAGCAAACTCACCGGGGGAAGGGCTAACTATGGCTACACCTTC. It yields the protein CASSKLTGGRANYGYTF. The chain carries TRBV28 and TRBJ1-2; a possible D gene is TRBD1 (5 bases). Germline V gene lookup returns CDR1 MDHEN and CDR2 SYDVKM. Between the trimmed V and J ends, which lost 6 bases and 0 bases, there was a span of 20 bases. The CDR3 consists of 17 residues.

This clone came up once. The J gene is TRBJ1-5, the V gene TRBV9; D gene unclear. Germline CDR1 SGDLS, CDR2 YYNGEE. V lost 4 bases and J 4 bases, leaving 9 bases between the germline ends. The CDR3 spans 13 residues. CDR3 nucleotides: TGTGCCAGCAGCAAGGAGCTAAATCAGCCCCAGCATTTT. Its protein product is CASSKELNQPQHF. Full variable domain (missing parts from reference TRBV9 and TRBJ1-5): DSGVTQTPKHLITATGQRVTLRCSPRSGDLSVYWYQQSLDQGLQFLIQYYNGEERAKGNILERFSAQQFPDLHSELNLSSLELGDSALYFCASSKELNQPQHFGDGTRLSIL.

The chain uses TRBV6-5 and TRBJ2-7; D is unresolved. Looked up from germline, CDR1 is MNHEY and CDR2 is SVGAGI. This CDR3 has 15 residues. V was clipped by 4 bases and J by 0 bases, with 13 bases between them. CDR3 in amino acids: CASSSSATVSYEQYF. CDR3 bases: TGTGCCAGCAGTTCGAGCGCCACCGTCTCCTACGAGCAGTACTTC.

The chain has TRBV25-1 and TRBJ2-7; no reliable D call. V lost 6 bases and J 2 bases, leaving 11 bases between the germline ends. The CDR3 runs 13 residues. From germline, CDR1 is MGHDK and CDR2 SYGVNS. The CDR3 here is CASRSSAAYEQYF. CDR3 sequence (DNA): TGTGCCAGCAGGTCATCGGCAGCCTACGAGCAGTACTTC.

This chain connects TRBV28 to TRBJ1-1, with a tentative D call TRBD1 (5 bases). V dropped 6 bases and J dropped 0 bases, with 14 bases sitting between them. This CDR3 spans 15 amino acids. Germline CDR1 is MDHEN and CDR2 is SYDVKM. The CDR3 DNA is TGTGCCAGCAGGGAAACGTTCAGGGTGAACACTGAAGCTTTCTTT. Encoded protein: CASRETFRVNTEAFF.

Notes on this clone: Other nucleotide sequences from this sample produce the same CDR3. The chain joins TRBV6-5 to TRBJ1-5, with 9 bases fitting TRBD1. This CDR3 is 14 amino acids long. CDR1 MNHEY and CDR2 SVGAGI come from the germline V gene. J lost 7 bases, V lost 6 bases, and 7 bases had no gene match. The CDR3 loop reads CASSPDRGNQPQHF. DNA of the CDR3: TGTGCCAGCAGCCCGGACAGGGGTAACCAGCCCCAGCATTTT.

V is TRBV4-2 and J is TRBJ1-1; D remains ambiguous. This CDR3 has 15 residues. Trimming removed 0 bases from V and 8 bases from J, with 16 bases in between. Germline V gives CDR1 LGHNA, CDR2 YNFKEQ. As DNA, the CDR3 is TGTGCCAGCAGCCAAGATCCGGCGGCAGAGATAGAAGCTTTCTTT. Its protein product is CASSQDPAAEIEAFF.

V usage is TRBV5-5 and J usage is TRBJ1-4; D possibly corresponds to TRBD1 (6 bases). CDR1 is SGHKS and CDR2 is YYEKEE in the germline V gene (reference sequence). Trimming took off 0 bases at V and 4 bases at J, with 10 bases between the two ends. This CDR3 has 15 amino acids. This chain's CDR3 is CASSLDRRGNEKLFF. In nucleotides, the CDR3 is TGTGCCAGCAGCTTGGACCGCAGGGGTAATGAAAAACTGTTTTTT.

The rearrangement uses TRBV13 and TRBJ2-7, with 7 nucleotides matching TRBD1. CDR3 length: 13 residues. CDR1 PRHDT and CDR2 FYEKMQ come from the germline V gene (reference sequence). The V segment lost 5 bases and the J segment 3 bases; nucleotides outside the gene matches: 4. In DNA form, the CDR3 reads TGTGCCAGCAGCCCGGGACAGAACTACGAGCAGTACTTC. This gives the protein CASSPGQNYEQYF.

The J gene is TRBJ2-2, the V gene TRBV5-1; TRBD2 agrees at 7 bases. With V trimmed by 5 bases and J by 3 bases, 13 bases remained unmatched. Germline CDR1 SGHRS, CDR2 YFSETQ. The CDR3 has 17 amino acids. CDR3 loop: CASSTGRAGEYTGELFF. CDR3 coding DNA: TGCGCCAGCAGTACTGGGCGGGCGGGAGAATACACCGGGGAGCTGTTTTTT.

J is TRBJ1-4 and V is TRBV6-5; D may be TRBD1 (6 bases). The CDR3 extends over 14 amino acids. The V and J ends lost 9 bases and 3 bases respectively, with 14 bases between them. CDR1 and CDR2 from the germline V gene are MNHEY and SVGAGI. CDR3 sequence reads: CASRTRGPNEKLFF. The CDR3, as DNA: TGTGCCAGTAGAACCCGGGGGCCTAATGAAAAACTGTTTTTT.

The chain combines TRBV2 with TRBJ2-7, with TRBD1 as a possible D gene (5 bases). The germline V gene has CDR1 SNHLY and CDR2 FYNNEI. There are 13 residues in the CDR3. Trimming took off 2 bases at V and 5 bases at J, with 10 bases between the two ends. The CDR3 region has the DNA TGTGCCAGCAGTGAACAGGGTCAACACGAGCAGTACTTC. This encodes CASSEQGQHEQYF. The whole variable domain, filled in from reference TRBV2 and TRBJ2-7, reads EPEVTQTPSHQVTQMGQEVILRCVPISNHLYFYWYRQILGQKVEFLVSFYNNEISEKSEIFDDQFSVERPDGSNFTLKIRSTKLEDSAMYFCASSEQGQHEQYFGPGTRLTVT.

This clone was detected once. The chain has TRBV3-1 (or the pseudogene TRBV3-2) and TRBJ1-3, with D perhaps TRBD1 (6 bases). Germline CDR1 and CDR2: LGHDT and YNNKEL (reference sequence). CDR3 size: 16 residues. Deletions cut 4 bases from V and 0 bases from J, with 13 bases between. CDR3 residues: CASSPLTDSSGNTIYF. The CDR3 coding sequence is TGTGCCAGCAGCCCCCTCACGGACAGCTCTGGAAACACCATATATTTT.

J is TRBJ1-4 and V is TRBV30; D call uncertain. V was cut by 4 bases and J by 3 bases, with 9 bases left in between. In germline, CDR1 is GTSNPN, CDR2 SVGIG (reference sequence). The CDR3 runs to 13 residues. CDR3 sequence: CAWTESPNEKLFF. The CDR3, as DNA: TGTGCCTGGACTGAGAGCCCTAATGAAAAACTGTTTTTT.

The chain employs TRBV19 and TRBJ1-5; TRBD1 matches at 9 bases. The J segment lost 4 bases and the V segment lost 2 bases, leaving 9 bases of the junction unmatched. Germline values: CDR1 LNHDA, CDR2 SQIVND (reference sequence). This CDR3 contains 17 residues. In nucleotides, the CDR3 is TGTGCCAGTAGTATAAGGGGAACTGACAGGGGGAATCAGCCCCAGCATTTT. Protein sequence: CASSIRGTDRGNQPQHF. The full variable domain, its missing parts supplied by reference TRBV19 and TRBJ1-5, is DGGITQSPKYLFRKEGQNVTLSCEQNLNHDAMYWYRQDPGQGLRLIYYSQIVNDFQKGDIAEGYSVSREKKESFPLTVTSAQKNPTAFYLCASSIRGTDRGNQPQHFGDGTRLSIL.

As concerns this clone: Relative to the germline gene, one junction end is altered; a read error may explain this. CDR3 sequence reads: CASSPDVRNF. In DNA form, the CDR3 reads TGTGCCAGCTCACCTGACGTAAGGAACTTT. J is TRBJ1-5 and V is TRBV18; unclear D gene. This CDR3 is 10 amino acids long. Germline CDR1 and CDR2: KGHSH and LQKENI.

This chain connects TRBV27 to TRBJ1-2; D gene unclear. The CDR3 is made up of 13 amino acids. CDR1 is MNHEY, CDR2 SMNVEV, per germline (reference sequence). Trimming took off 3 bases at V and 2 bases at J, with 7 bases between the two ends. The CDR3 DNA follows: TGTGCCAGCAGTTTCGTAGGGAACTATGGCTACACCTTC. It codes for CASSFVGNYGYTF.

This clone occurred once. The chain recombines TRBV5-1 with TRBJ1-2; tentatively, D is TRBD1 (5 bases). This CDR3 contains 14 residues. V lost 4 bases, J lost 7 bases, and 17 bases lay in between. Germline CDR1 reads SGHRS; CDR2 reads YFSETQ. The CDR3 DNA reads TGCGCCAGCAGCCCCGGGGGGGGTGGATCTGGCTACACCTTC. Translation: CASSPGGGGSGYTF.

The chain uses TRBV18 and TRBJ2-7, with 7 bases matching TRBD2. The V and J ends lost 4 bases and 0 bases, in that order; junction bases with no gene match: 6. Germline CDR1 reads KGHSH; CDR2 reads LQKENI. The CDR3 consists of 15 residues. CDR3 coding DNA: TGTGCCAGCTCACAAACCACTAGCGTCTCCTACGAGCAGTACTTC. Its protein is CASSQTTSVSYEQYF.

This chain joins TRBV27 and TRBJ2-5; D is uncertain. Germline V gene lookup returns CDR1 MNHEY and CDR2 SMNVEV (reference sequence). The CDR3 has 11 amino acids. Trimming pared 2 bases from V and 3 bases from J, leaving 1 base between. CDR3: CASSLEETQYF. CDR3 nucleotide sequence: TGTGCCAGCAGTTTAGAAGAGACCCAGTACTTC.

In DNA form, the CDR3 reads TGTGCCAGTAGCGAACAGGGGCGTAATAGCAATCAGCCCCAGCATTTT. This encodes CASSEQGRNSNQPQHF. The rearrangement joins TRBV19 to TRBJ1-5; 7 bases match TRBD1. V shed 6 bases, J shed 0 bases, and the junction held 8 bases outside the gene matches. Germline CDR1 and CDR2: LNHDA and SQIVND (reference sequence). The CDR3 has 16 residues.

This chain connects TRBV5-1 to TRBJ1-5; D gene ambiguous. CDR1 is SGHRS and CDR2 is YFSETQ in the germline V gene. V gave up 0 bases and J gave up 4 bases, with 8 bases separating them. The CDR3 extends over 14 amino acids. The CDR3 protein is CASSLDGPNQPQHF. CDR3 nucleotides: TGCGCCAGCAGCTTGGACGGACCAAATCAGCCCCAGCATTTT.

The rearrangement joins TRBV10-2 to TRBJ1-1, with unresolved D. This CDR3 spans 14 amino acids. CDR1 is WSHSY and CDR2 is SAAADI in the germline V gene. V lost 1 base, J lost 4 bases, and 10 bases lay in between. The CDR3, as DNA: TGCGCCAGCAGTGAGTGGGGTGGCCCCACTGAAGCTTTCTTT. Translating gives CASSEWGGPTEAFF.

The J gene is TRBJ1-1, the V gene TRBV13; 8 bases are shared with TRBD1. The CDR3 sequence is 14 residues long. V trimming: 4 bases; J trimming: 11 bases; junction bases outside the gene matches: 12. Germline CDR1 is PRHDT and CDR2 is FYEKMQ (reference sequence). The CDR3 coding sequence is TGTGCCAGCAGCTCATCCGGGACAGGTGCGTCGGCTTTCTTT. Protein: CASSSSGTGASAFF.

The V and J genes are TRBV7-7 and TRBJ2-1; 15 bases are a match to TRBD2. V lost 5 bases and J lost 0; bases outside the gene matches: 14. There are 21 residues in the CDR3. From germline, CDR1 is SSHAT and CDR2 FNYEAQ (reference sequence). CDR3 sequence (DNA): TGTGCCAGCAGCGATTCCCTTGGGACTAGCGGGGGGCCGAGCTCCTACAATGAGCAGTTCTTC. Its translation: CASSDSLGTSGGPSSYNEQFF.

The V call is TRBV12-3 or TRBV12-4, the J call TRBJ1-2; D is perhaps TRBD1 (6 bases). CDR3 length: 13 residues. V was clipped by 8 bases and J by 2 bases, with 12 bases between them. The chain's CDR3 is CASGGGRNYGYTF. In DNA, the CDR3 is TGTGCCAGCGGGGGGGGGCGGAACTATGGCTACACCTTC.

V usage is TRBV27 and J usage is TRBJ2-7; possibly TRBD1 or TRBD2 for D (5 bases each). The germline V gene encodes CDR1 MNHEY and CDR2 SMNVEV (reference sequence). CDR3 length equals 13 residues. V was trimmed by 5 bases and J by 1 base, leaving 9 bases between them. The chain's CDR3 is CASSGTPSYEQYF. As DNA, the CDR3 is TGTGCCAGCAGTGGGACCCCATCCTACGAGCAGTACTTC.

This clone has just one count. This sequence joins TRBV2 and TRBJ2-1; TRBD1 matches 7 bases. The CDR3 is made up of 16 amino acids. CDR1 and CDR2 (germline): SNHLY, FYNNEI. Trimming at V came to 4 bases and at J to 0 bases, leaving 6 bases not matched to a gene. In nucleotides, the CDR3 is TGTGCCAGCAGTGTGGACAGGTCGAGCTCCTACAATGAGCAGTTCTTC. This codes for CASSVDRSSSYNEQFF. Complete variable domain (other parts from reference TRBV2 and TRBJ2-1): EPEVTQTPSHQVTQMGQEVILRCVPISNHLYFYWYRQILGQKVEFLVSFYNNEISEKSEIFDDQFSVERPDGSNFTLKIRSTKLEDSAMYFCASSVDRSSSYNEQFFGPGTRLTVL.